This T cell receptor beta chain was sequenced for a study of tumor-infiltrating lymphocytes in primary liver carcinoma. Study context: Enrolled patients were male and female, aged 30 to 69 years. Sample counts of productive TCRbeta reads spanned roughly 3.65 to 8 million; these counts were similar across tissue types.

In regard to this clonotype: Compared with germline, one end of the junction differs, possibly owing to a read error.

Co-extracting RNA and DNA was done with roughly 17-34 mg of unsorted bulk tissue as input. CDR1 is MNHNS, CDR2 SASEGT, per germline. CDR3 length equals 15 residues. With a constant-region primer, TCR beta cDNA was made from approximately 500 ng of total RNA. ARM-PCR was slightly modified, and three nested multiplex PCR rounds with it gave rise to the TCR beta libraries. Researchers ran the first two PCR rounds for approximately 9 cycles each with TRBV1-TRBV30 forward primers and a C-beta reverse primer. TCRdb reprocessed the multiplex PCR reads via MiXCR and lists one record per CDR3 protein. The table includes around 190,000 distinct CDR3 sequences, approximately 86% detected once.

The sequenced material came from tumor tissue from primary liver carcinoma. This TCR came from a middle-aged man with primary liver carcinoma and hepatitis B virus infection. The gene calls are TRBV6-1 and TRBJ2-1; D might be TRBD2 (6 bases). CDR3 nucleotide sequence: TGTACCAGCACTTCTACACGGGACTCTTACAGTGAGCAGTGCTTC. This translates into CTSTSTRDSYSEQCF.